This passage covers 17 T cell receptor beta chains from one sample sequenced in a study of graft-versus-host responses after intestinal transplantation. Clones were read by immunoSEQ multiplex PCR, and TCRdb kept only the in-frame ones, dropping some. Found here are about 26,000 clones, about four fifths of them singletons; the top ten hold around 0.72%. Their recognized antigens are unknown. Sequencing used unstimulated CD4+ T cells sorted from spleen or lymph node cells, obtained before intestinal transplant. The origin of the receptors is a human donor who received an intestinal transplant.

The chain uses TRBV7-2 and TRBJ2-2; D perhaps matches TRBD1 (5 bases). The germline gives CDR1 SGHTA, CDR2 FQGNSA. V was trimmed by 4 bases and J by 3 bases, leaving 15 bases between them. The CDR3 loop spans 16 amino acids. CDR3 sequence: CASSSFWGSDTGELFF. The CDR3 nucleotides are TGTGCCAGCAGCTCTTTCTGGGGCTCGGACACCGGGGAGCTGTTTTTT.

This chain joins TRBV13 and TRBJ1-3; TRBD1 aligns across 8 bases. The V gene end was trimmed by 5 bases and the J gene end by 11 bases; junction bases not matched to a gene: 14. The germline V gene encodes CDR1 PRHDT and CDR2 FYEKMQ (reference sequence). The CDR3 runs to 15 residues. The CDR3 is CASSREDRARTPIYF. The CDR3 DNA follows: TGTGCCAGCAGCCGCGAGGACAGGGCCCGCACCCCCATATATTTT.

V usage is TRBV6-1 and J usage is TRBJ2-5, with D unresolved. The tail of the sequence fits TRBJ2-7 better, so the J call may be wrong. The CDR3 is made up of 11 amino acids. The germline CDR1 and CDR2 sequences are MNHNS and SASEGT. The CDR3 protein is CASSKSYEQYF. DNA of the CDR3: TGTGCCAGCAGTAAGTCCTACGAGCAGTACTTC.

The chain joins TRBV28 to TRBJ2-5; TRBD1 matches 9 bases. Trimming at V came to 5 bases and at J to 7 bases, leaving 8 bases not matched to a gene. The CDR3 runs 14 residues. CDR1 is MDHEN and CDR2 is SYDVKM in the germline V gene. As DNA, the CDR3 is TGTGCCAGCAGTCCTACAGGGGGCAGTGGGACCCAGTACTTC. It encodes CASSPTGGSGTQYF.

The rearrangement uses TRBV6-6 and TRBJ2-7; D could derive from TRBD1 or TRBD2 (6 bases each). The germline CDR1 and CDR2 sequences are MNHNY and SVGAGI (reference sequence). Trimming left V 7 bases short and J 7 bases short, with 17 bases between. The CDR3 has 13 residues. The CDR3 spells CASTRGIGGEQYF. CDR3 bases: TGTGCCAGCACTAGGGGGATAGGGGGGGAGCAGTACTTC.

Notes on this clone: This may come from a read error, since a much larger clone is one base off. The CDR3 DNA reads as TGTGCCCGCAGCGTATACGGGGGGGCTTCCGGGGAGCTGTTTTTT. The encoded protein is CARSVYGGASGELFF. This sequence joins TRBV9 and TRBJ2-2, with 8 positions matching TRBD2. This CDR3 has 15 amino acids. Germline V lookup: CDR1 SGDLS, CDR2 YYNGEE.

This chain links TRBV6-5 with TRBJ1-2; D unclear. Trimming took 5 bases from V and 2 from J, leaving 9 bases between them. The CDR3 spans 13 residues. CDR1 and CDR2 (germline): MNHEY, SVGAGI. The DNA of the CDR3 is TGTGCCAGCAGTGACAAACAGAACTATGGCTACACCTTC. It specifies CASSDKQNYGYTF.

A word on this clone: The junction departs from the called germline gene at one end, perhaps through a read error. CDR3: CARGLVRVGRGLNYGYTF. As DNA, the CDR3 is TGTGCTAGGGGTTTGGTACGGGTGGGACGGGGGCTTAACTATGGCTACACCTTC. The rearrangement uses TRBV12-5 and TRBJ1-2, with D perhaps TRBD1 (6 bases). Germline loops: CDR1 LGHNT, CDR2 FRNRAP. The CDR3 runs 18 residues.

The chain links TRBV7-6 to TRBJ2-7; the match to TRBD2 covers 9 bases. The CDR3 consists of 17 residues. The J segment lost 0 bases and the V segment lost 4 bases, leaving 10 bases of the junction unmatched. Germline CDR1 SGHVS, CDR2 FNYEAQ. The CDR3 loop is CASSSLESGGPSYEQYF. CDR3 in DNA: TGTGCCAGCAGCTCCCTTGAAAGCGGGGGGCCCTCCTACGAGCAGTACTTC.

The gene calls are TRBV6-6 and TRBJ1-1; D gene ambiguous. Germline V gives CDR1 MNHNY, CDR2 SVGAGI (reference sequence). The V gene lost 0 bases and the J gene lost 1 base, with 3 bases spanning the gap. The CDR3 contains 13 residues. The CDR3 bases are TGTGCCAGCAGTTACTCGAGGAACACTGAAGCTTTCTTT. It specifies CASSYSRNTEAFF.

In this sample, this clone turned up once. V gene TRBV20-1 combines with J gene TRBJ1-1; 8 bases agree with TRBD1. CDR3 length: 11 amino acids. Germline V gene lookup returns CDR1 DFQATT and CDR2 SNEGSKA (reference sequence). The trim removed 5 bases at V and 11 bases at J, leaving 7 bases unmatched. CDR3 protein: CSAWTGRKAFF. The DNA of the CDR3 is TGCAGTGCTTGGACAGGGAGGAAGGCTTTCTTT.

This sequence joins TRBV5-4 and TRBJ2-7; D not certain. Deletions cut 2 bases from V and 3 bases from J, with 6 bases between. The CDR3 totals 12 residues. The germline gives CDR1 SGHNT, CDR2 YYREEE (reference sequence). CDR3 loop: CASSFERYEQYF. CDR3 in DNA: TGTGCCAGCAGCTTCGAACGCTACGAGCAGTACTTC.

The CDR3 DNA reads TGTGCCAGTAGTATGCGGGGGGGCTACAATGAGCAGTTCTTC. Residues: CASSMRGGYNEQFF. The V gene is TRBV19, the J gene TRBJ2-1, with TRBD2 identical over 9 bases. Germline loops: CDR1 LNHDA, CDR2 SQIVND (reference sequence). The CDR3 totals 14 residues. The ends lost 3 bases at V and 3 bases at J; junction bases unmatched: 0. The complete variable domain, with remaining parts taken from reference TRBV19 and TRBJ2-1, reads DGGITQSPKYLFRKEGQNVTLSCEQNLNHDAMYWYRQDPGQGLRLIYYSQIVNDFQKGDIAEGYSVSREKKESFPLTVTSAQKNPTAFYLCASSMRGGYNEQFFGPGTRLTVL.

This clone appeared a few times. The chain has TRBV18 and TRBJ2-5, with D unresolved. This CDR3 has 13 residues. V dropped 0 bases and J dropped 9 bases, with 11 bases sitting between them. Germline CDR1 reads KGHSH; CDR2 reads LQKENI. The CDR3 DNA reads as TGTGCCAGCTCACCACCGATCCAAGGGTCCCAGTACTTC. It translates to CASSPPIQGSQYF.

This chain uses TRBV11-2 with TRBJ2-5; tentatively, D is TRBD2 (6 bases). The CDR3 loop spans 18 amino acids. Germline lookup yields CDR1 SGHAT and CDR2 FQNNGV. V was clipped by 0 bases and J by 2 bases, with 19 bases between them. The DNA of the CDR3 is TGTGCCAGCAGCTTAGAGCCGCGGTGGCGGGGAGCACAAGAGACCCAGTACTTC. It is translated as CASSLEPRWRGAQETQYF.

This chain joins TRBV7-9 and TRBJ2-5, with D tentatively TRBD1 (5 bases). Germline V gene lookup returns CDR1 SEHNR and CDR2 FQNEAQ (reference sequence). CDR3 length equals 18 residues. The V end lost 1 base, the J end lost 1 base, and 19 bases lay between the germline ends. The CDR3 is CASSLGSGRAPSQETQYF. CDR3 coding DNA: TGTGCCAGCAGCTTAGGAAGTGGCAGGGCACCATCCCAAGAGACCCAGTACTTC. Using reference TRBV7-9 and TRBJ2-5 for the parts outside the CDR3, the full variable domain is DTGVSQNPRHKITKRGQNVTFRCDPISEHNRLYWYRQTLGQGPEFLTYFQNEAQLEKSRLLSDRFSAERPKGSFSTLEIQRTEQGDSAMYLCASSLGSGRAPSQETQYFGPGTRLLVL.

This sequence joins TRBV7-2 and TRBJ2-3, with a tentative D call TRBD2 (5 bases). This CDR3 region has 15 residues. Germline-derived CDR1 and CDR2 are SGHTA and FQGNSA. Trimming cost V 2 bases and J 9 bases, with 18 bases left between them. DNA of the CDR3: TGTGCCAGCAGCTTAAACGGAGGATGGGCCGGGACGCAGTATTTT. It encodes CASSLNGGWAGTQYF. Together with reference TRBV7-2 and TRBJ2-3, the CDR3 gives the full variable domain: GAGVSQSPSNKVTEKGKDVELRCDPISGHTALYWYRQSLGQGLEFLIYFQGNSAPDKSGLPSDRFSAERTGGSVSTLTIQRTQQEDSAVYLCASSLNGGWAGTQYFGPGTRLTVL.